This TCR beta chain was found in a study of T cell changes during pregnancy in multiple sclerosis. Some clones are missing from TCRdb's copy, which holds only in-frame ones; the method was immunoSEQ multiplex PCR. The repertoire holds some 99,000 clones, with approximately 93% as singletons. This CDR3 region has 13 residues. V shed 7 bases and J shed 11 bases, with 20 bases lying between them. Germline values: CDR1 MDHEN, CDR2 SYDVKM. The rearrangement links TRBV28 to TRBJ1-1, with D maybe TRBD1 (6 bases). This sample comprised peripheral blood, obtained after pregnancy. This clonotype originated in a female donor with multiple sclerosis, enrolled in a pregnancy study. This chain's CDR3 is CASTLPGGLGAFF. The DNA for the CDR3 is TGTGCCAGCACCCTGCCGGGGGGGCTGGGGGCTTTCTTT. The full variable domain, in which reference TRBV28 and TRBJ1-1 provide the parts outside the CDR3, is DVKVTQSSRYLVKRTGEKVFLECVQDMDHENMFWYRQDPGLGLRLIYFSYDVKMKEKGDIPEGYSVSREKKERFSLILESASTNQTSMYLCASTLPGGLGAFFGQGTRLTVV.